Presented here are 4 T cell receptor beta chains from one specimen sequenced in a study of blood T cell repertoires in COVID-19. Using immunoSEQ multiplex PCR, the repertoire was profiled, and TCRdb retains in-frame clones only, with some absent. The data show over 200,000 clones, 89% seen once. The material sequenced was peripheral blood. The receptor set was obtained from a man aged 60 to 75 who had recovered from COVID-19.

V usage is TRBV29-1 and J usage is TRBJ1-1; the D is unclear. The ends were cut back, 4 bases at V and 0 bases at J, with 9 bases in the middle. The V gene's germline CDR1 is SQVTM and CDR2 ANQGSEA. This CDR3 spans 13 amino acids. The CDR3: CSVVTQLNTEAFF. As DNA, the CDR3 is TGCAGCGTTGTGACACAGCTGAACACTGAAGCTTTCTTT.

The chain is built from TRBV10-3 and TRBJ2-1; 8 nucleotides line up with TRBD2. J lost 3 bases, V lost 0 bases, and 4 bases had no gene match. The germline V gene has CDR1 ENHRY and CDR2 SYGVKD. The CDR3 consists of 16 residues. The CDR3 DNA is TGTGCCATCAGTGAGTCCAGCGGGAGTAACTACAATGAGCAGTTCTTC. It translates to CAISESSGSNYNEQFF.

In regard to this clone: Within the sample, other DNA sequences also encode this same CDR3. The rearrangement joins TRBV3-1 (or the pseudogene TRBV3-2) to TRBJ2-7; no reliable D call. V dropped 2 bases and J dropped 3 bases, with 2 bases sitting between them. The CDR3 is made up of 11 amino acids. Germline V gene lookup returns CDR1 LGHDT and CDR2 YNNKEL (reference sequence). The CDR3, as DNA: TGTGCCAGCAGCCAACGCTACGAGCAGTACTTC. Encoded protein: CASSQRYEQYF.

This chain connects TRBV6-5 to TRBJ2-7; D perhaps matches TRBD1 (6 bases). Germline-derived CDR1 and CDR2 are MNHEY and SVGAGI. The CDR3 has 12 residues. Trimming cost V 5 bases and J 3 bases, with 8 bases left between them. CDR3 amino acids: CASSRGGYEQYF. The CDR3 bases are TGTGCCAGCAGTCGAGGGGGCTACGAGCAGTACTTC.